Each of the 9 T cell receptor beta chains below was sequenced from the same sample in a study of cytomegalovirus exposure and HLA in healthy donors. Data came from immunoSEQ multiplex PCR; TCRdb stores just in-frame clones and leaves some out. The table lists approximately 76,000 clones, 94% of them singletons. Sequencing used PBMCs. Receptors were obtained from a woman between 18 and 30 years old in good health and CMV-seropositive.

The J gene is TRBJ2-1, the V gene TRBV5-1, with unresolved D. This CDR3 contains 15 residues. Germline V gene lookup returns CDR1 SGHRS and CDR2 YFSETQ. V lost 0 bases to trimming and J lost 6 bases, with 13 bases between them. The CDR3 protein is CASSLASLAGNEQFF. The CDR3 region has the DNA TGCGCCAGCAGCTTGGCATCCTTGGCTGGCAATGAGCAGTTCTTC.

This clone was seen more than once but under ten times. The rearrangement links TRBV4-2 to TRBJ1-2; TRBD1 might be the D (5 bases). The CDR3 totals 16 residues. V lost 0 bases and J 7 bases, leaving 18 bases between the germline ends. Germline CDR1 and CDR2: LGHNA and YNFKEQ. The CDR3 DNA reads as TGTGCCAGCAGCCAAGATCAGGGATCGGGGGTTCGTGGCTACACCTTC. Protein product: CASSQDQGSGVRGYTF.

This clone showed up just a few times. The rearrangement uses TRBV2 and TRBJ1-6; weak D call: TRBD1 (6 bases). V lost 6 bases to trimming and J lost 10 bases, with 13 bases between them. The CDR3 loop spans 13 amino acids. Germline CDR1 SNHLY, CDR2 FYNNEI. The chain's CDR3 is CASRQGRESPLHF. The CDR3 coding sequence is TGTGCCAGCAGGCAGGGGAGAGAATCACCCCTCCACTTT.

The genes are TRBV2 and TRBJ2-2; the match to TRBD2 covers 9 bases. There are 14 residues in the CDR3. Germline-derived CDR1 and CDR2 are SNHLY and FYNNEI. V lost 7 bases to trimming and J lost 6 bases; unmatched junction nucleotides: 6. The CDR3 region is CASNPAGGPGELFF. As DNA, the CDR3 is TGTGCCAGCAATCCAGCGGGGGGACCCGGGGAGCTGTTTTTT. Variable domain in full (rest from reference TRBV2 and TRBJ2-2): EPEVTQTPSHQVTQMGQEVILRCVPISNHLYFYWYRQILGQKVEFLVSFYNNEISEKSEIFDDQFSVERPDGSNFTLKIRSTKLEDSAMYFCASNPAGGPGELFFGEGSRLTVL.

This clone was observed once. V and J are TRBV27 and TRBJ2-3, with D unresolved. CDR3 size: 15 residues. V was shortened by 1 base and J by 5 bases, with 13 bases between the two germline ends. The V gene's germline CDR1 is MNHEY and CDR2 SMNVEV (reference sequence). In DNA form, the CDR3 reads TGTGCCAGCAGTTTATGGCCGACGCAGGAAGATACGCAGTATTTT. Its translation: CASSLWPTQEDTQYF.

The V gene is TRBV7-2, the J gene TRBJ2-7, with a tentative D call TRBD1 (6 bases). Germline CDR1 and CDR2: SGHTA and FQGNSA. The V and J ends lost 5 bases and 6 bases respectively, with 11 bases between them. The CDR3 is 12 residues long. The CDR3 sequence: CASSLQGGEQYF. In nucleotides, the CDR3 is TGTGCCAGCAGCCTACAGGGTGGCGAGCAGTACTTC.

V is TRBV5-4 and J is TRBJ1-4; 7 nucleotides match TRBD1. The junction had 9 bases not matched to a gene; V was cut back by 3 bases and J by 1 base. Germline V gene sequence: CDR1 SGHNT, CDR2 YYREEE (reference sequence). CDR3 length: 17 amino acids. DNA of the CDR3: TGTGCCAGCAGCTCCGACAGGGTCGGTGTAACTAATGAAAAACTGTTTTTT. Protein: CASSSDRVGVTNEKLFF.

The rearrangement uses TRBV18 and TRBJ1-3; D gene unclear. There are 18 residues in the CDR3. Germline CDR1 and CDR2: KGHSH and LQKENI. V dropped 5 bases and J dropped 0 bases, with 20 bases sitting between them. Here the CDR3 reads CASSATPPVGSSGNTIYF. The CDR3 nucleotides are TGTGCCAGCTCAGCAACCCCCCCAGTAGGGAGCTCTGGAAACACCATATATTTT.

This rearrangement joins TRBV2 to TRBJ2-7; the match to TRBD1 covers 7 bases. Germline CDR1 is SNHLY and CDR2 is FYNNEI. Unmatched junction bases numbered 4, after V lost 5 bases and J lost 3 bases. CDR3 length: 13 amino acids. CDR3 region: CASSWTGDYEQYF. In nucleotides, the CDR3 is TGTGCCAGCAGTTGGACAGGAGACTACGAGCAGTACTTC.